The 17 T cell receptor beta chains presented below share a single source sample, sequenced in a study of cytomegalovirus exposure and HLA in healthy donors. Both 60 Vbeta primers and 13 Jbeta primers went into the PCR. The table came from immunoSEQ multiplex PCR; TCRdb's copy has only in-frame clones and leaves some out. Here the sample spans about 140,000 clones, roughly 80% being singletons. Sequenced input: PBMCs. These receptors all stem from a female donor in good health and CMV-seronegative.

The CDR3 region has the DNA TGTGCCAGCAGTTTAGGGGCAGGGAGGCCGGTGGTGCAGTACTTC. It specifies CASSLGAGRPVVQYF. The V and J genes are TRBV28 and TRBJ2-7, with D maybe TRBD2 (6 bases). Germline CDR1 MDHEN, CDR2 SYDVKM. The germline V and J ends were trimmed by 2 bases and 9 bases, with 20 bases remaining between them. The CDR3 is 15 amino acids.

This sequence joins TRBV6-1 and TRBJ2-3, with 10 bases lining up with TRBD2. Trimming at V came to 4 bases and at J to 6 bases, leaving 10 bases not matched to a gene. The germline V gene has CDR1 MNHNS and CDR2 SASEGT. This CDR3 region has 16 residues. The CDR3 region is CASSATLAGVSDTQYF. CDR3 DNA: TGTGCCAGCAGTGCCACCCTAGCGGGAGTATCTGATACGCAGTATTTT.

The chain has TRBV5-1 and TRBJ2-5, with TRBD2 matching 13 bases. The germline V gene has CDR1 SGHRS and CDR2 YFSETQ. This CDR3 has 15 residues. The V and J ends lost 1 base and 5 bases, in that order; junction bases with no gene match: 2. CDR3 nucleotide sequence: TGCGCCAGCAGCTTGACTAGCGGGAGGGTGGAGACCCAGTACTTC. Translated: CASSLTSGRVETQYF.

The CDR3 DNA is TGTGCCAGCCGAGGACTAGCTGACAATGAGCAGTTCTTC. Protein product: CASRGLADNEQFF. This rearrangement joins TRBV6-5 to TRBJ2-1, with 8 bases that match TRBD2. Trimming cost V 8 bases and J 5 bases; bases outside gene matches: 5. CDR3 length: 13 amino acids. Germline V gene lookup returns CDR1 MNHEY and CDR2 SVGAGI.

V gene TRBV13 combines with J gene TRBJ1-1; 8 bases align to TRBD1. V was clipped by 0 bases and J by 6 bases; unmatched bases: 9. Germline V lookup: CDR1 PRHDT, CDR2 FYEKMQ (reference sequence). The CDR3 spans 16 residues. The CDR3 nucleotides read TGTGCCAGCAGCTTAGGCCCGATGGACAGGGCGGCTGAAGCTTTCTTT. This encodes CASSLGPMDRAAEAFF.

This chain links TRBV14 with TRBJ1-1; D perhaps matches TRBD1 (5 bases). The CDR3 spans 18 residues. Germline CDR1 SGHDN, CDR2 FVKESK. The V gene lost 3 bases and the J gene lost 6 bases, with 26 bases spanning the gap. CDR3 nucleotide sequence: TGTGCCAGCAGCCACGCCGGACAAGGGTCCTTAAGGGAGGCTGAAGCTTTCTTT. Protein sequence: CASSHAGQGSLREAEAFF.

V usage is TRBV6-5 and J usage is TRBJ1-3, with a weak D call TRBD1 (6 bases). Germline CDR1 and CDR2: MNHEY and SVGAGI. With 7 bases removed from V and 2 bases from J, the gap between germline ends came to 15 bases. CDR3 length: 15 amino acids. In DNA, the CDR3 is TGTGCCAGCAAACCCAGGGGAGGGGCTGGAAACACCATATATTTT. This translates into CASKPRGGAGNTIYF.

The V and J genes are TRBV4-1 and TRBJ2-1, with 8 bases fitting TRBD2. Trimming at V came to 7 bases and at J to 5 bases, leaving 10 bases not matched to a gene. Germline V lookup: CDR1 MGHRA, CDR2 YSYEKL. This CDR3 contains 15 residues. The CDR3 sequence: CASISPTSANNEQFF. CDR3 nucleotide sequence: TGCGCCAGCATATCCCCGACTAGCGCGAACAATGAGCAGTTCTTC.

This clone came up a few times. The J gene is TRBJ2-5, the V gene TRBV7-9; 13 bases match TRBD2. The CDR3 spans 15 residues. CDR1 is SEHNR and CDR2 is FQNEAQ in the germline V gene (reference sequence). J gave up 6 bases and V 5 bases, and 6 bases lay outside the gene matches. The CDR3 nucleotides are TGTGCCAGCAGCCCGGGACTAGCGGGGTGGAAGACCCAGTACTTC. This translates into CASSPGLAGWKTQYF.

The rearrangement joins TRBV30 to TRBJ2-2; no firm D call. CDR1 is GTSNPN, CDR2 SVGIG, per germline (reference sequence). V shed 2 bases and J shed 6 bases, with 13 bases lying between them. The CDR3 totals 14 residues. The CDR3 loop is CAWSTPGLAGELFF. Here the CDR3 DNA reads TGTGCCTGGAGTACCCCAGGTCTCGCCGGGGAGCTGTTTTTT.

The chain couples TRBV5-1 to TRBJ1-2; TRBD1 agrees at 9 bases. V shed 2 bases, J shed 8 bases, and the junction held 7 bases outside the gene matches. Germline V gene lookup returns CDR1 SGHRS and CDR2 YFSETQ. The CDR3 has 14 amino acids. CDR3 residues: CASSLSQGAPGYTF. In nucleotides, the CDR3 is TGCGCCAGCAGCTTATCACAGGGGGCGCCGGGCTACACCTTC.

This clone was seen more than once but under ten times. The chain employs TRBV19 and TRBJ2-5; D not certain. Trimming shortened V by 3 bases and J by 2 bases, and 25 bases separated the two germline ends. CDR3 length: 19 amino acids. The germline gives CDR1 LNHDA, CDR2 SQIVND (reference sequence). Here the CDR3 reads CASSIYAYEAERLQETQYF. DNA for the CDR3: TGTGCCAGTAGTATTTATGCCTACGAAGCCGAGAGATTACAAGAGACCCAGTACTTC.

This chain uses TRBV4-1 with TRBJ2-7; 7 bases line up with TRBD2. The CDR3 is 18 amino acids. Germline V CDR1 and CDR2: MGHRA, YSYEKL. Germline trimming cut 0 bases from V and 4 bases from J; bases unmatched to any gene: 15. The CDR3 is CASSQDGFGEGQFYEQYF. CDR3 nucleotides: TGCGCCAGCAGCCAAGATGGATTCGGGGAGGGCCAATTTTACGAGCAGTACTTC.

This sequence joins TRBV30 and TRBJ1-2; D is unresolved. The CDR3 runs to 14 residues. V lost 2 bases and J 0 bases, leaving 10 bases between the germline ends. Germline V lookup: CDR1 GTSNPN, CDR2 SVGIG (reference sequence). CDR3 in amino acids: CAWSFRLTNYGYTF. The CDR3 DNA is TGTGCCTGGAGTTTCCGTCTAACTAACTATGGCTACACCTTC.

The chain couples TRBV15 to TRBJ1-2, with a weak D call TRBD1 (6 bases). There are 16 residues in the CDR3. V gave up 0 bases and J gave up 8 bases, with 19 bases separating them. The germline gives CDR1 LNHNV, CDR2 YYDKDF (reference sequence). The CDR3 sequence: CATSRDRSTGRGGYTF. As DNA, the CDR3 is TGTGCCACCAGCAGAGACCGGAGTACAGGGAGAGGCGGCTACACCTTC.

This chain's CDR3 is CASSIGTGGQGVYEQYF. The CDR3 nucleotides read TGTGCCAGTAGTATTGGGACAGGGGGACAGGGTGTGTACGAGCAGTACTTC. This sequence joins TRBV19 and TRBJ2-7; TRBD1 aligns across 11 bases. The CDR3 totals 17 residues. V trimming: 3 bases; J trimming: 4 bases; junction bases outside the gene matches: 11. The germline gives CDR1 LNHDA, CDR2 SQIVND (reference sequence).

V usage is TRBV10-3 and J usage is TRBJ1-1, with D hard to call. The CDR3 loop spans 15 amino acids. Looked up from germline, CDR1 is ENHRY and CDR2 is SYGVKD. V was cut by 3 bases and J by 4 bases, with 15 bases left in between. CDR3 nucleotides: TGTGCCATCAGTGAACCGGGAGTGGGCGGCACTGAAGCTTTCTTT. Its protein product is CAISEPGVGGTEAFF.